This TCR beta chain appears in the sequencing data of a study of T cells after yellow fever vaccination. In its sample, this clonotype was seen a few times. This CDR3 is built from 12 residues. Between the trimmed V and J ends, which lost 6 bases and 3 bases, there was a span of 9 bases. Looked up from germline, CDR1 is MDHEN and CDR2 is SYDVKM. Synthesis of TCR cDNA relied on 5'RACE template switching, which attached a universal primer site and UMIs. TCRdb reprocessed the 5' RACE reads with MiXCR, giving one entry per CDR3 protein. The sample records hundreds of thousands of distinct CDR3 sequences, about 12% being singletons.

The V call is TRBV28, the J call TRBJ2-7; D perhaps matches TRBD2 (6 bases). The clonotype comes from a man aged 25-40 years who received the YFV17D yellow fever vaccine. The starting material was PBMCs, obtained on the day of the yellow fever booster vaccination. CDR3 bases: TGTGCCAGCAGCAAGGGAGGCTACGAGCAGTACTTC. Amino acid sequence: CASSKGGYEQYF.